These 9 T cell receptor beta chains came from one sample sequenced in a study of metastatic and nonmetastatic thyroid tumors. Nobody among the patients had been given any treatment before thyroid surgery. MiXCR was used by TCRdb to re-call the PCR reads. The sample lists tens of thousands of clones, 15% to 20% occurring once. Sequencing input: blood. The source is a male donor with papillary thyroid cancer or a benign thyroid nodule (not recorded which). Some clones in this sample may be carry-over from other donors' samples.

This clone was counted ten times or more. This may be a read error, as it is one base from a much larger clone. The chain has TRBV5-1 and TRBJ1-1, with D possibly TRBD1 on 6 matching bases. Per the germline V gene, CDR1 is SGHRS and CDR2 is YFSETQ. The CDR3 sequence is 14 residues long. V shed 4 bases and J shed 3 bases, with 13 bases lying between them. The DNA of the CDR3 is TGCGCCAGCAGCCCCGGGGGGGCGGACACTGAAGCTTTCTTT. Encoded protein: CASSPGGADTEAFF. Filled out from reference TRBV5-1 and TRBJ1-1, the complete variable domain reads KAGVTQTPRYLIKTRGQQVTLSCSPISGHRSVSWYQQTPGQGLQFLFEYFSETQRNKGNFPGRFSGRQFSNSRSEMNVSTLELGDSALYLCASSPGGADTEAFFGQGTRLTVV.

This clone was counted between two and nine times. It may be a read error: a sequence one base away is much more abundant. This sequence joins TRBV28 and TRBJ1-1, with 8 positions matching TRBD1. The V gene's germline CDR1 is MDHEN and CDR2 SYDVKM. After removal of 6 bases from V and 2 bases from J, the junction contained 8 bases not matched to a gene. The CDR3 has 15 amino acids. CDR3 in amino acids: CASSLTGVYNTEAFF. CDR3 DNA sequence: TGTGCCAGCAGCTTGACAGGGGTGTATAACACTGAAGCTTTCTTT.

J is TRBJ1-4 and V is TRBV4-1; D is unclear. The CDR3 is 16 amino acids. Trimming removed 1 base at V and 7 bases at J, with 16 bases between. The germline gives CDR1 MGHRA, CDR2 YSYEKL. The CDR3 DNA is TGCGCCAGCAGCCAAGTGTCGCGTGTCCGACGTGAAAAACTGTTTTTT. It encodes CASSQVSRVRREKLFF.

This clone has ten or more counts. The chain combines TRBV6-5 with TRBJ1-5; 10 bases are shared with TRBD1. J was trimmed by 0 bases and V by 0 bases; bases with no gene match: 5. This CDR3 region has 18 residues. CDR1 MNHEY and CDR2 SVGAGI come from the germline V gene. DNA for the CDR3: TGTGCCAGCAGTTACTCCGGGACAGGGGAAGGTAGCAATCAGCCCCAGCATTTT. Translation: CASSYSGTGEGSNQPQHF.

The V and J genes are TRBV28 and TRBJ2-3, with 7 bases lining up with TRBD1. The CDR3 loop spans 13 amino acids. With 5 bases clipped from V and 7 bases from J, the junction kept 6 bases outside the gene matches. The V gene's germline CDR1 is MDHEN and CDR2 SYDVKM. CDR3 sequence reads: CASSRQGIYTQYF. The CDR3 DNA sequence: TGTGCCAGCAGTAGACAGGGTATCTATACGCAGTATTTT.

This clone was seen at least ten times. The genes are TRBV30 and TRBJ2-7, with a tentative D call TRBD1 (5 bases). Germline V gene data show CDR1 as GTSNPN and CDR2 as SVGIG (reference sequence). Deletions cut 1 base from V and 3 bases from J, with 13 bases between. The CDR3 is made up of 14 amino acids. The CDR3 DNA follows: TGTGCCTGGAGTGGGGGCAGGTTAGACTACGAGCAGTACTTC. This translates into CAWSGGRLDYEQYF. Together with reference TRBV30 and TRBJ2-7, the CDR3 gives the full variable domain: SQTIHQWPATLVQPVGSPLSLECTVEGTSNPNLYWYRQAAGRGLQLLFYSVGIGQISSEVPQNLSASRPQDRQFILSSKKLLLSDSGFYLCAWSGGRLDYEQYFGPGTRLTVT.

The table lists this clone with many counts. The chain employs TRBV19 and TRBJ2-1; D is unclear. Germline V lookup: CDR1 LNHDA, CDR2 SQIVND (reference sequence). The CDR3 sequence is 14 residues long. The germline V and J ends were trimmed by 3 bases and 4 bases, with 10 bases remaining between them. The CDR3 loop reads CASSIISGYNEQFF. The CDR3 region has the DNA TGTGCCAGTAGTATTATAAGTGGGTACAATGAGCAGTTCTTC.

In its sample, this clone was seen many times. The chain recombines TRBV2 with TRBJ2-7; 9 bases align to TRBD1. There are 12 residues in the CDR3. The J segment lost 7 bases and the V segment lost 6 bases, leaving 4 bases of the junction unmatched. Germline V gene data show CDR1 as SNHLY and CDR2 as FYNNEI. CDR3 amino acids: CASRGQGLEQYF. The CDR3 bases are TGTGCCAGCAGGGGACAGGGTTTAGAGCAGTACTTC.

A remark on this clone: One end of the junction is discordant with germline, which a read error may explain. The J gene is TRBJ1-6, the V gene TRBV6-5; D might be TRBD1 (5 bases). Germline CDR1 reads MNHEY; CDR2 reads SVGAGI. The CDR3 has 14 residues. The CDR3 bases are TGTGCCATCGCCCCAGGTGGGGGGAATTCGCCCCTCCACTTT. This sequence encodes CAIAPGGGNSPLHF.